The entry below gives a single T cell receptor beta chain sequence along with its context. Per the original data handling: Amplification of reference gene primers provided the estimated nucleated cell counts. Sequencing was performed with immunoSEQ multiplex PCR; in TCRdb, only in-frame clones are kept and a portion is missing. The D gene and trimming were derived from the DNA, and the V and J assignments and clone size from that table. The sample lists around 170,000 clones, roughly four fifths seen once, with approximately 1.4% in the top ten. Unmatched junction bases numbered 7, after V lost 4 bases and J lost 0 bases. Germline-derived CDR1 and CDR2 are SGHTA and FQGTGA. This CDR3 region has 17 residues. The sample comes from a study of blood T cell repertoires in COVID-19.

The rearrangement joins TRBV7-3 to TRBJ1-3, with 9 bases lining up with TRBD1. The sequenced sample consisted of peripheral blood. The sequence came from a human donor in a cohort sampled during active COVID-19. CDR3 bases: TGTGCCAGCAGCTCGGGACAGGGTGAGGGCTCTGGAAACACCATATATTTT. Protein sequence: CASSSGQGEGSGNTIYF.